Each of the 12 T cell receptor beta chains below was sequenced from the same sample in a study of cytomegalovirus exposure and HLA in healthy donors. 60 Vbeta and 13 Jbeta primers were used in PCR. Data came from immunoSEQ multiplex PCR; TCRdb stores just in-frame clones and leaves some out. The sample records about 180,000 clones, about two thirds being singletons. Sequenced material: PBMCs. These receptors all stem from a human donor in good health.

This chain connects TRBV13 to TRBJ2-1, with 9 nucleotides matching TRBD2. Germline V gene lookup returns CDR1 PRHDT and CDR2 FYEKMQ (reference sequence). The CDR3 loop spans 17 amino acids. V shed 5 bases and J 8 bases; nucleotides not matched to a gene: 16. CDR3 loop: CASSTSLGGGALYEQFF. The CDR3 DNA is TGTGCCAGCAGCACCTCCCTTGGCGGGGGGGCCCTGTATGAGCAGTTCTTC.

This clone was counted a single time. The rearrangement joins TRBV19 to TRBJ1-2; D is uncertain. This CDR3 has 13 amino acids. The V and J ends lost 10 bases and 1 base respectively, with 13 bases between them. Germline V gene lookup returns CDR1 LNHDA and CDR2 SQIVND (reference sequence). The CDR3 DNA reads as TGTGCCACCTCCCCGGGGTTTAACTATGGCTACACCTTC. It is translated as CATSPGFNYGYTF. Variable domain in full (rest from reference TRBV19 and TRBJ1-2): DGGITQSPKYLFRKEGQNVTLSCEQNLNHDAMYWYRQDPGQGLRLIYYSQIVNDFQKGDIAEGYSVSREKKESFPLTVTSAQKNPTAFYLCATSPGFNYGYTFGSGTRLTVV.

The chain recombines TRBV14 with TRBJ1-2; D call uncertain. The germline V gene encodes CDR1 SGHDN and CDR2 FVKESK. The V gene lost 1 base and the J gene lost 8 bases, with 11 bases spanning the gap. This CDR3 contains 13 residues. CDR3 bases: TGTGCCAGCAGCCAAGGCCGAAGCGACGGCTACACCTTC. This encodes CASSQGRSDGYTF.

This chain links TRBV11-1 with TRBJ2-7; 8 positions match TRBD2. The V and J ends lost 2 bases and 6 bases, in that order; junction bases with no gene match: 9. Germline assignment: CDR1 SGHAT and CDR2 FQDESV (reference sequence). The CDR3 spans 15 residues. The CDR3 region has the DNA TGTGCCAGCAGCTTAATCGGGGGGGCCAGGTTCGAGCAGTACTTC. Amino acid sequence: CASSLIGGARFEQYF.

The genes are TRBV30 and TRBJ1-6; 8 nucleotides agree with TRBD1. With V trimmed by 7 bases and J by 0 bases, 11 bases remained unmatched. CDR3 size: 17 residues. Germline CDR1 and CDR2: GTSNPN and SVGIG (reference sequence). CDR3 region: CALLQGVPSSYNSPLHF. The CDR3 DNA follows: TGTGCCTTATTACAGGGGGTTCCGAGCTCCTATAATTCACCCCTCCACTTT.

The chain recombines TRBV5-6 with TRBJ2-7; 11 bases agree with TRBD2. CDR1 SGHDT and CDR2 YYEEEE come from the germline V gene. With V trimmed by 0 bases and J by 3 bases, 2 bases remained unmatched. The CDR3 has 15 amino acids. Written as DNA, the CDR3 is TGTGCCAGCAGCTTGGAGCTAGCGGGGGGCTACGAGCAGTACTTC. As protein: CASSLELAGGYEQYF.

This sequence joins TRBV10-3 and TRBJ2-7; 7 bases agree with TRBD1. After removal of 2 bases from V and 8 bases from J, the junction contained 12 bases not matched to a gene. The CDR3 has 15 amino acids. Germline-derived CDR1 and CDR2 are ENHRY and SYGVKD. In DNA form, the CDR3 reads TGTGCCATCAGTGAGGGTCGGACAGGCTTGGGGCAGCAGTACTTC. The encoded protein is CAISEGRTGLGQQYF.

The rearrangement uses TRBV25-1 and TRBJ1-2; 8 bases align to TRBD1. This CDR3 is 14 amino acids long. The germline CDR1 and CDR2 sequences are MGHDK and SYGVNS. Trimming at V came to 0 bases and at J to 8 bases, leaving 5 bases not matched to a gene. The CDR3 nucleotides read TGTGCCAGCAGTGAATATTCGGACAGGGTCGGCTACACCTTC. Residues: CASSEYSDRVGYTF.

The chain employs TRBV4-1 and TRBJ2-7; 8 bases line up with TRBD2. The germline gives CDR1 MGHRA, CDR2 YSYEKL. This CDR3 spans 12 amino acids. V lost 4 bases to trimming and J lost 5 bases; unmatched junction nucleotides: 1. The CDR3, as DNA: TGCGCCAGCAGCCCGGGGGGGGACGAGCAGTACTTC. As protein: CASSPGGDEQYF.

This chain connects TRBV9 to TRBJ2-5, with D possibly TRBD2 on 5 matching bases. The CDR3 covers 13 residues. Per the germline V gene, CDR1 is SGDLS and CDR2 is YYNGEE. Trimming took off 1 base at V and 5 bases at J, with 9 bases between the two ends. CDR3 in DNA: TGTGCCAGCAGCGTAACTAGTGAGGAGACCCAGTACTTC. Translated: CASSVTSEETQYF.

The V call is TRBV5-5, the J call TRBJ1-1; D is uncertain. The V end was cut by 1 base, the J end by 0 bases, with 7 bases between. Germline V CDR1 and CDR2: SGHKS, YYEKEE (reference sequence). The CDR3 runs 14 residues. CDR3 sequence (DNA): TGTGCCAGCAGCTTGACCGGTATGAACACTGAAGCTTTCTTT. This gives the protein CASSLTGMNTEAFF.

DNA for the CDR3: TGTGCCAGCAGTTTACGACAGGGGAGGGGAAGCTCCTATAATTCACCCCTCCACTTT. It codes for CASSLRQGRGSSYNSPLHF. The J gene is TRBJ1-6, the V gene TRBV27; 8 nucleotides line up with TRBD1. The V gene end was trimmed by 2 bases and the J gene end by 0 bases; junction bases not matched to a gene: 9. This CDR3 has 19 residues. The germline CDR1 and CDR2 sequences are MNHEY and SMNVEV (reference sequence).